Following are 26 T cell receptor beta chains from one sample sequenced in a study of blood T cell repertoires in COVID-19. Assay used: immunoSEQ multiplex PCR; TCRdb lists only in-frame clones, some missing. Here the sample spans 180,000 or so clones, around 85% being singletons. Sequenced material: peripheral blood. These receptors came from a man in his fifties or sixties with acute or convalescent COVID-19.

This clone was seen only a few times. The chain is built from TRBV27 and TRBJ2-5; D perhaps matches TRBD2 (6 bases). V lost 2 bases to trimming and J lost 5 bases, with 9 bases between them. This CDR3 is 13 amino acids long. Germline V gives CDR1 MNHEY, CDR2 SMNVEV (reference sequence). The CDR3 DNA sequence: TGTGCCAGCAGTTTACGGGGGTTGGAGACCCAGTACTTC. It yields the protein CASSLRGLETQYF.

CDR3 sequence (DNA): TGCGCCAGCAGCCCTAGGACTAGCGGGAGATGGACAGATACGCAGTATTTT. This codes for CASSPRTSGRWTDTQYF. The chain carries TRBV5-1 and TRBJ2-3; 13 nucleotides match TRBD2. The CDR3 totals 17 residues. Germline CDR1 is SGHRS and CDR2 is YFSETQ. J lost 3 bases, V lost 4 bases, and 8 bases had no gene match.

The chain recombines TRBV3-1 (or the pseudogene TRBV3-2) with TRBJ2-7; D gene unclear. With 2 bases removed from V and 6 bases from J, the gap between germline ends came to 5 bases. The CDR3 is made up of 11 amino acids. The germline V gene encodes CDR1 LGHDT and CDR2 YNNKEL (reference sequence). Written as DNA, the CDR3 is TGTGCCAGCAGCCAACTTCGCGAGCAGTACTTC. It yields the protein CASSQLREQYF.

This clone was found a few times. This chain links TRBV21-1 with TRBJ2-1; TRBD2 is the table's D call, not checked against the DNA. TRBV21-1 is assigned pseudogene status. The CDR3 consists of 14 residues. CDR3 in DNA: TGTGCCAGCAGCAAGCCGATTGGACTAAATGAGCAGTTCTTC. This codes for CASSKPIGLNEQFF.

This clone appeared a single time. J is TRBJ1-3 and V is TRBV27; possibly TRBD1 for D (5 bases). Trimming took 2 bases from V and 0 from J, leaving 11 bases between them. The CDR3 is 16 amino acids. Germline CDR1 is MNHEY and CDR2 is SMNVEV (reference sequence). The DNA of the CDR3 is TGTGCCAGCAGTTTAGGGGCCTCTCACTCTGGAAACACCATATATTTT. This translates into CASSLGASHSGNTIYF.

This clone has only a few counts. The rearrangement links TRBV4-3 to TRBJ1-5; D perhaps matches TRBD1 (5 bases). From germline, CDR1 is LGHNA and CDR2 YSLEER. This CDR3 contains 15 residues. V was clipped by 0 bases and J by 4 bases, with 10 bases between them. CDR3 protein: CASSQDSGANQPQHF. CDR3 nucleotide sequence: TGCGCCAGCAGCCAAGATAGCGGGGCTAATCAGCCCCAGCATTTT.

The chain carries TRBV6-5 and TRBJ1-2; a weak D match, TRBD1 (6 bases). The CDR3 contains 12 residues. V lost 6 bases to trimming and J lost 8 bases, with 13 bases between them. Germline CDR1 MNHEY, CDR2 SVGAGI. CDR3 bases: TGTGCCAGCAGACAACAGGGTGGAGGCTACACCTTC. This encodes CASRQQGGGYTF.

The CDR3 nucleotides read TGTGCCAGCAGCCAATCGACAGGGACTGACTATGGCTACACCTTC. Protein sequence: CASSQSTGTDYGYTF. The chain recombines TRBV4-2 with TRBJ1-2; 7 nucleotides align to TRBD1. The V and J ends lost 2 bases and 3 bases, in that order; junction bases with no gene match: 6. The CDR3 extends over 15 amino acids. In germline, CDR1 is LGHNA, CDR2 YNFKEQ.

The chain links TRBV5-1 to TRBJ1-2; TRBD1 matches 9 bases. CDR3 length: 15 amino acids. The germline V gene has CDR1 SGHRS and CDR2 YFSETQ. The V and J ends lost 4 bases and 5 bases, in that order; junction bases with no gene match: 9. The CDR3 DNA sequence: TGCGCCAGCAGCGCGCTCGGACAGGGGTCATATGGCTACACCTTC. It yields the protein CASSALGQGSYGYTF.

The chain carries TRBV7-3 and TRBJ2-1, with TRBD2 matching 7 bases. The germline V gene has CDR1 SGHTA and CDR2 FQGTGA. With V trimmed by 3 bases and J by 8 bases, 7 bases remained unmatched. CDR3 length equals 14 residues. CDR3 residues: CASSLASGSHEQFF. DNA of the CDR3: TGTGCCAGCAGCTTGGCTAGCGGCTCCCATGAGCAGTTCTTC.

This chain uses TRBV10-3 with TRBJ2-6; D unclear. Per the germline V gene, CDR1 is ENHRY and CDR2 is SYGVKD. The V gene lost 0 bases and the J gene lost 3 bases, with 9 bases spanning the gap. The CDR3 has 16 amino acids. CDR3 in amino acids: CAISESKHVGANVLTF. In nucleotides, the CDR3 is TGTGCCATCAGTGAGTCTAAACACGTTGGGGCCAACGTCCTGACTTTC.

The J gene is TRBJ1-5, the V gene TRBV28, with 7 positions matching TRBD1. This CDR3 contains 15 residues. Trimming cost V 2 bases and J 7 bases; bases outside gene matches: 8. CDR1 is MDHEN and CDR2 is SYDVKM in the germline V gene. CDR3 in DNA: TGTGCCAGCAGTTTAACGGACAGGACAGGACAGCCCCAGCATTTT. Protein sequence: CASSLTDRTGQPQHF.

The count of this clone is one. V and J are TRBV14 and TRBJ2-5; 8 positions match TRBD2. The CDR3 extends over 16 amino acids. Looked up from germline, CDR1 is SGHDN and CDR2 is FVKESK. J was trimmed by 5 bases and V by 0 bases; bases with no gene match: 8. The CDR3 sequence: CASSQDPREAGETQYF. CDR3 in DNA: TGTGCCAGCAGCCAAGACCCGCGGGAGGCCGGGGAGACCCAGTACTTC.

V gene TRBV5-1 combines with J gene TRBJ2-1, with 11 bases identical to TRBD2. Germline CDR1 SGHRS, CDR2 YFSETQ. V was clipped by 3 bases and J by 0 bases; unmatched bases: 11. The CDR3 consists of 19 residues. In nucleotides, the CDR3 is TGCGCCAGCAGCTCTCCTGGACTAGCGGGCCTAAGCTCCTACAATGAGCAGTTCTTC. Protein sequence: CASSSPGLAGLSSYNEQFF.

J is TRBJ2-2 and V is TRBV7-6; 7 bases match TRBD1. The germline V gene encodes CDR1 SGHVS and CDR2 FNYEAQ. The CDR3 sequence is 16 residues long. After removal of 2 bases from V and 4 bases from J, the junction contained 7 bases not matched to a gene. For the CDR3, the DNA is TGTGCCAGCAGCTTACGGGTGACAGGGTCCACCGGGGAGCTGTTTTTT. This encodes CASSLRVTGSTGELFF.

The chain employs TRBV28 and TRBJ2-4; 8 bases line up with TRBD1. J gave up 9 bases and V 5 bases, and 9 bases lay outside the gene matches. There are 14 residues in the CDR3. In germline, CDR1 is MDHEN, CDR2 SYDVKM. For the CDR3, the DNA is TGTGCCAGCAGTAGTGGAAGGACAGGGAGCATTCAGTACTTC. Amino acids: CASSSGRTGSIQYF.

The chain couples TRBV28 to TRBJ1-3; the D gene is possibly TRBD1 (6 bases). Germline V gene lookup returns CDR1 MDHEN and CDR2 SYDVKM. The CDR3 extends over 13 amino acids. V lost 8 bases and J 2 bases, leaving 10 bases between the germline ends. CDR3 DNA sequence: TGTGCCAGCTATACAGGGCCTGGAAACACCATATATTTT. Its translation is CASYTGPGNTIYF.

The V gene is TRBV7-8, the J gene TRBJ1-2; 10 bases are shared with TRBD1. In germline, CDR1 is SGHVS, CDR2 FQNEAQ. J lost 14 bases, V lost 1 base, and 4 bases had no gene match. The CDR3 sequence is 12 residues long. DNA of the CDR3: TGTGCCAGCAGCTTAGGACAGGGGGCAGGTACCTTC. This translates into CASSLGQGAGTF. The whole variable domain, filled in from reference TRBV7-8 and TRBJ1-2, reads GAGVSQSPRYKVAKRGQDVALRCDPISGHVSLFWYQQALGQGPEFLTYFQNEAQLDKSGLPSDRFFAERPEGSVSTLKIQRTQQEDSAVYLCASSLGQGAGTFGSGTRLTVV.

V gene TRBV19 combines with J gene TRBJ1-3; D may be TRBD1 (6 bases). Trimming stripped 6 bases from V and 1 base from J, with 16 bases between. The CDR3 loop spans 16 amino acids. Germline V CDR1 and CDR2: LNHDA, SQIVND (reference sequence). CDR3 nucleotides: TGTGCCAGTAGCATCATACAGGGATCGTCTGGAAACACCATATATTTT. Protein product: CASSIIQGSSGNTIYF.

The CDR3 DNA reads as TGTGCCAGTAGTATAGGGTCGGGGTACGAGACCCAGTACTTC. Its translation: CASSIGSGYETQYF. V and J are TRBV19 and TRBJ2-5; D is possibly TRBD2 (5 bases). Per the germline V gene, CDR1 is LNHDA and CDR2 is SQIVND (reference sequence). The V gene lost 1 base and the J gene lost 5 bases, with 11 bases spanning the gap. CDR3 length equals 14 residues.

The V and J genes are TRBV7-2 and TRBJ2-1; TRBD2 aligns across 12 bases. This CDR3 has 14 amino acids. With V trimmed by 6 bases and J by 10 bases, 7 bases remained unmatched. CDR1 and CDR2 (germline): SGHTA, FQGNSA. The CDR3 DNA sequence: TGTGCCAGCAGAAGGACTAGCGGGGCCTCGGAGCAGTTCTTC. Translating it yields CASRRTSGASEQFF.

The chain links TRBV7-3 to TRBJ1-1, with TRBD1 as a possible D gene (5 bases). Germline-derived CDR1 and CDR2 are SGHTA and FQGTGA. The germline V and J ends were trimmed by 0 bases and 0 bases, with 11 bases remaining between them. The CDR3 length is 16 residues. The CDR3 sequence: CASSLTGGLLNTEAFF. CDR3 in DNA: TGTGCCAGCAGCTTAACGGGGGGACTGTTGAACACTGAAGCTTTCTTT.

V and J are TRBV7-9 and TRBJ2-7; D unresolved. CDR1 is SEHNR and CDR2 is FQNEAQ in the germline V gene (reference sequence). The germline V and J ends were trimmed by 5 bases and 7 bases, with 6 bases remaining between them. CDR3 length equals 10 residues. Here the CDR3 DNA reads TGTGCCAGCAGCACGGAGGAGCAGTACTTC. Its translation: CASSTEEQYF.

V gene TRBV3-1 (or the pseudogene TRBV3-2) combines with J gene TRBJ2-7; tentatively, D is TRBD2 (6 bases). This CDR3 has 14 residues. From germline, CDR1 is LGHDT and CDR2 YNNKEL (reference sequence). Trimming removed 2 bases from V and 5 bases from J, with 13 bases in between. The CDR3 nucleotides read TGTGCCAGCAGCCAACGACGGGGAGGCCACGAGCAGTACTTC. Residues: CASSQRRGGHEQYF.

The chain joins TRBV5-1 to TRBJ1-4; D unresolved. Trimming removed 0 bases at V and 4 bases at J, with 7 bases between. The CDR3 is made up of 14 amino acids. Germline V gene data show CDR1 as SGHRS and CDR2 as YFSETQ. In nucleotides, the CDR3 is TGCGCCAGCAGCTTGGCTGGCAGTAATGAAAAACTGTTTTTT. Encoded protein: CASSLAGSNEKLFF.

Written as DNA, the CDR3 is TGTGCCTGGAGTAAGACAGGGGCTAATGAAAAACTGTTTTTT. This sequence encodes CAWSKTGANEKLFF. This chain links TRBV30 with TRBJ1-4, with 8 bases aligning to TRBD1. Unmatched junction bases numbered 2, after V lost 2 bases and J lost 3 bases. The germline CDR1 and CDR2 sequences are GTSNPN and SVGIG (reference sequence). CDR3 length equals 14 residues.